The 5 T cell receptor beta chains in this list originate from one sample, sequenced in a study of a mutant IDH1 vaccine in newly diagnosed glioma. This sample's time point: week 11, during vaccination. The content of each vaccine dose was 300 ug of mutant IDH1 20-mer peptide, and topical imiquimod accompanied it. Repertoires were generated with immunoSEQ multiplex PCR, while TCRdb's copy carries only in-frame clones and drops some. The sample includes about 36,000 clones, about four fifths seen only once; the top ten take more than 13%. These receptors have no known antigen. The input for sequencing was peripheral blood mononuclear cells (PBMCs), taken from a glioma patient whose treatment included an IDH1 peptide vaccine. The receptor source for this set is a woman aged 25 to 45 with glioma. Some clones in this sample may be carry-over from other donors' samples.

The chain's CDR3 is CASSEGDTNTQYF. CDR3 coding DNA: TGTGCCAGCAGCGAAGGAGACACGAATACGCAGTATTTT. The gene calls are TRBV9 and TRBJ2-3, with D hard to call. The V and J ends lost 3 bases and 7 bases respectively, with 12 bases between them. CDR3 length: 13 amino acids. Germline CDR1 is SGDLS and CDR2 is YYNGEE.

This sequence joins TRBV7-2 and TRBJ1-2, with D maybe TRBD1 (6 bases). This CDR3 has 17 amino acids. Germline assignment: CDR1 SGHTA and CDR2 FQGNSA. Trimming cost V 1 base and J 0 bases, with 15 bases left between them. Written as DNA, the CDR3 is TGTGCCAGCAGCTTAGAGTGGTGGGACATAGCTAACTATGGCTACACCTTC. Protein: CASSLEWWDIANYGYTF.

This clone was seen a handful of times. In nucleotides, the CDR3 is TGTGCCAGCAGCCGAGGGGGTTATAGCAATCAGCCCCAGCATTTT. Amino acids: CASSRGGYSNQPQHF. The chain combines TRBV27 with TRBJ1-5, with a weak D call TRBD1 (6 bases). V lost 6 bases and J 0 bases, leaving 12 bases between the germline ends. The CDR3 is made up of 15 amino acids. Germline values: CDR1 MNHEY, CDR2 SMNVEV (reference sequence).

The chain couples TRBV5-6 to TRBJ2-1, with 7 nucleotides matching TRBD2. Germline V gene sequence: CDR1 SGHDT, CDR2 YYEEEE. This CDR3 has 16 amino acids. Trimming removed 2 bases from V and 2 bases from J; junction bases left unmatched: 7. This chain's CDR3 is CASSLEGGFTYNEQFF. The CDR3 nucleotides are TGTGCCAGCAGCTTAGAGGGAGGGTTTACCTACAATGAGCAGTTCTTC.

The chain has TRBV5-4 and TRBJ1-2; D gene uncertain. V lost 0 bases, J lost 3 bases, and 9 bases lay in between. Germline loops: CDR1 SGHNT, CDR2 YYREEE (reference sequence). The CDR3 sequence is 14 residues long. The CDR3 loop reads CASSLVDRDYGYTF. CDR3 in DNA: TGTGCCAGCAGCTTGGTGGATAGGGACTATGGCTACACCTTC.